Listed below are T cell receptor beta chains from one sample, sequenced in a study of blood T cell repertoires in COVID-19. TCRdb keeps only in-frame clones here, not all; method: immunoSEQ multiplex PCR. The sample lists around 370,000 clones, about nine tenths occurring once. The sample was peripheral blood. All receptors come from a woman in her 70s with COVID-19, enrolled during active disease. The CDR3 runs from the conserved cysteine through the conserved F or W. A D gene is named only where the DNA matches it firmly. Clone size is given for some rows only: seen once, a few or many times, or a class if the clone is expanded.

clone_size j_call v_call d_call cdr3_nt cdr3_aa
few TRBJ1-2 TRBV9 . TGTGCCAGCACCCGTCAGGGGTCCGACTATGGCTACACCTTC CASTRQGSDYGYTF
. TRBJ2-7 TRBV4-3 . TGCGCCAGCAGCCTTGGGGGAGGATTCTCCTACGAGCAGTACTTC CASSLGGGFSYEQYF
many TRBJ2-7 TRBV5-4 . TGTGCCAGCCGACGCGATTTGGAGTATAGCTACGAGCAGTACTTC CASRRDLEYSYEQYF
. TRBJ1-2 TRBV5-1 . TGCGCCAGCAGCTCTAGAAAACAGGGAGAGGGGTATGGCTACACCTTC CASSSRKQGEGYGYTF
. TRBJ1-1 TRBV7-9 . TGTGCCAGCAGCTTCTATAGGGGGGGAGGCACTGAAGCTTTCTTT CASSFYRGGGTEAFF
. TRBJ1-4 TRBV7-6 . TGTGCCAGCAGCTTAGACGGGGGAGGTGATGAAAAACTGTTTTTT CASSLDGGGDEKLFF
many TRBJ2-7 TRBV6-6 . TGTGCCAGCAGCGAGCCAGAGGGCTCCTACGAGCAGTACTTC CASSEPEGSYEQYF
. TRBJ2-2 TRBV9 TRBD1 TGTGCCAGCAGCGTAGCCCCGGACAGGGAAGACACCGGGGAGCTGTTTTTT CASSVAPDREDTGELFF
. TRBJ1-2 TRBV19 TRBD1 TGTGCCAGTAGTATAGTCGGACAGGGTCAGAATGGCTACACCTTC CASSIVGQGQNGYTF
. TRBJ1-1 TRBV27 . TGTGCCAGCAGTGGACAGATCACGAACACTGAAGCTTTCTTT CASSGQITNTEAFF
. TRBJ1-1 TRBV18 . TGTGCCAGCTCACCACCGGCGCGGGACACTGAAGCTTTCTTT CASSPPARDTEAFF
. TRBJ2-5 TRBV7-9 . TGTGCCAGCAGCCAGAGGGGGGGTGGAGAGACCCAGTACTTC CASSQRGGGETQYF
. TRBJ2-7 TRBV5-6 . TGTGCCAGCAGCCTCCAGGCCCGGGACACCTCCTCCTACGAGCAGTACTTC CASSLQARDTSSYEQYF
. TRBJ1-5 TRBV27 TRBD1 TGTGCCAGCAGGGGACAGGGCTTCAATCAGCCCCAGCATTTT CASRGQGFNQPQHF
. TRBJ2-5 TRBV9 TRBD2 TGTGCCAGCAGCATGGGACTAGCGGGGGGGCAAGAGACCCAGTACTTC CASSMGLAGGQETQYF
. TRBJ1-1 TRBV21-1 . TGTGCCAGCAGCTCGCTATTCCCGGGACAGGTGAACACTGAAGCTTTCTTT CASSSLFPGQVNTEAFF
. TRBJ2-5 TRBV7-9 . TGTGCCAGCAGCTTATCAACAGTCAAAGAGACCCAGTACTTC CASSLSTVKETQYF
. TRBJ2-1 TRBV11-2 TRBD2 TGTGCCAGCAGCGATTACCTAGCGGGGGCCAACAATGAGCAGTTCTTC CASSDYLAGANNEQFF
once TRBJ2-7 TRBV29-1 TRBD1 TGCAGCGTGGGCGACAGGGTCTACGAGCAGTACTTC CSVGDRVYEQYF
. TRBJ1-1 TRBV11-3 . TGTGCCAGCAGCTCTTCACAGGGCGTCACTGAAGCTTTCTTT CASSSSQGVTEAFF
few TRBJ2-1 TRBV5-1 . TGCGCCAGCAACCTCGGGAATGTGGGCAATGAGCAGTTCTTC CASNLGNVGNEQFF
. TRBJ1-1 TRBV9 . TGTGCCAGCAGCGGAGGAGGGTCACCGAACACTGAAGCTTTCTTT CASSGGGSPNTEAFF
. TRBJ1-2 TRBV24-1 TRBD1 TGTGCCACCAGTGACAACGTCGGACAGGGCGGTGGCTACACCTTC CATSDNVGQGGGYTF
. TRBJ1-1 TRBV10-3 TRBD1 TGTGCCATCATGCAGGGGGCCTTGAACACTGAAGCTTTCTTT CAIMQGALNTEAFF
. TRBJ1-6 TRBV7-3 . TGTGCCAGCAGCTCACAGGGATTTGGTAATTCACCCCTCCACTTT CASSSQGFGNSPLHF
. TRBJ1-6 TRBV9 . TGTGCCAGCAGCCAGACACGGATTAATTCACCCCTCCACTTT CASSQTRINSPLHF
. TRBJ1-2 TRBV30 . TGTGCCTGGAGTCCTCAGGGGTTTAACTATGGCTACACCTTC CAWSPQGFNYGYTF
. TRBJ1-2 TRBV24-1 . TGTGCCACCAGTGATACGCGGACAGACCTCTATGGCTACACCTTC CATSDTRTDLYGYTF
. TRBJ2-1 TRBV27 . TGTGCCAGCAGCCTATACAATGAGCAGTTCTTC CASSLYNEQFF
. TRBJ2-5 TRBV3-1/TRBV3-2 . TGTGCCAGCAGCCAAGTGGGGGGGCTCCAAGAGACCCAGTACTTC CASSQVGGLQETQYF
. TRBJ1-1 TRBV2 TRBD1 TGTGCCAGCAGTCTCGGGACAGGGGGCGCGGACACTGAAGCTTTCTTT CASSLGTGGADTEAFF
. TRBJ2-2 TRBV24-1 . TGTGCCACCAGTGATTTGGGTCAGTCGAACACCGGGGAGCTGTTTTTT CATSDLGQSNTGELFF
. TRBJ2-5 TRBV18 TRBD2 TGTGCCAGCTCCGCCCCCGGGACTAGCGGGCAAGAGACCCAGTACTTC CASSAPGTSGQETQYF
. TRBJ1-1 TRBV12-3/TRBV12-4 . TGTGCCAGCAGGCCACCCCAAGCTTCTGAAGCTTTCTTT CASRPPQASEAFF
. TRBJ2-7 TRBV29-1 . TGCAGCGTGTACAGGGTTAACGAGCAGTACTTC CSVYRVNEQYF
. TRBJ2-1 TRBV10-3 . TGTGCCATCAGTGAGGACTTGAGCTCCTACAATGAGCAGTTCTTC CAISEDLSSYNEQFF
. TRBJ2-7 TRBV30 . TGTGCCTGGAGCCAGGGATCCTACGAGCAGTACTTC CAWSQGSYEQYF
. TRBJ1-4 TRBV6-5 TRBD1 TGTGCCAGCAGACTATGGCAGGGGGATGAAAAACTGTTTTTT CASRLWQGDEKLFF
. TRBJ1-5 TRBV10-2 . TGCGCCACAACGGCGGGGGGGCCCAATCAGCCCCAGCATTTT CATTAGGPNQPQHF
. TRBJ1-2 TRBV12-5 . TGTGCTAGCGGCTACTCTACAGGGAATCATGGCTACACCTTC CASGYSTGNHGYTF
. TRBJ2-7 TRBV6-5 TRBD1 TGTGCCAGCAGTTACTTTGGGACAGGGGGCAACGAGCAGTACTTC CASSYFGTGGNEQYF
. TRBJ1-2 TRBV27 . TGTGCCAGCAGTTCGACAGGCAGTGGTGGCTACACCTTC CASSSTGSGGYTF
. TRBJ1-6 TRBV5-5 . TGTGCCAGCAGCTTGGCGAGGGGAGGTTCACCCCTCCACTTT CASSLARGGSPLHF
. TRBJ2-2 TRBV14 . TGTGCCAGCAGAGGACGGGGCACCGGGGAGCTGTTTTTT CASRGRGTGELFF
. TRBJ2-1 TRBV5-1 . TGCGCCACTGCCCCGGGGGGCGACAATGAGCAGTTCTTC CATAPGGDNEQFF
. TRBJ2-3 TRBV5-1 . TGCGCCACCAAATTACAGGGTTCAGATACGCAGTATTTT CATKLQGSDTQYF
once TRBJ1-2 TRBV11-2 TRBD1 TGTGCCAGCAGCTTGACAGGGGTAACCAACTATGGCTACACCTTC CASSLTGVTNYGYTF
. TRBJ1-1 TRBV20-1 TRBD1 TGCAGTGCCACGGAGGGGGCTGGGGCTTTCTTT CSATEGAGAFF
. TRBJ2-1 TRBV21-1 . TGTGCCAGCAGCAAAGCGCCACAGGGGACCTACAATGAGCAGTTCTTC CASSKAPQGTYNEQFF